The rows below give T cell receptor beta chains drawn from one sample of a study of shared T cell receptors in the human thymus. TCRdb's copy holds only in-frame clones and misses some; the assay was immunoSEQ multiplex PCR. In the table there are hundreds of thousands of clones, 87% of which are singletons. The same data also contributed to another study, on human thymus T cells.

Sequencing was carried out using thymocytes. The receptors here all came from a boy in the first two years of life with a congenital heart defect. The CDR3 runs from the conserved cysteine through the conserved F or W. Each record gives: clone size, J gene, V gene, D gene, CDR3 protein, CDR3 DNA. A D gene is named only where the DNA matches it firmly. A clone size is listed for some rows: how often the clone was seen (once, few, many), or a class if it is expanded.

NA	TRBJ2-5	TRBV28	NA	CASSSAAALGETQYF	TGTGCCAGCAGTTCAGCGGCGGCCCTCGGGGAGACCCAGTACTTC
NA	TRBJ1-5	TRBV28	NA	CASSLSRGSNQPQHF	TGTGCCAGCAGTTTGTCTAGGGGAAGCAATCAGCCCCAGCATTTT
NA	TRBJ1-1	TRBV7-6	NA	CASSLRRQWGLSMNTEAFF	TGTGCCAGCAGCCTACGTAGACAGTGGGGATTATCCATGAACACTGAAGCTTTCTTT
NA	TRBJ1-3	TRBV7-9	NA	CASSLEYTEPSGNTIYF	TGTGCCAGCAGCTTAGAGTACACAGAACCCTCTGGAAACACCATATATTTT
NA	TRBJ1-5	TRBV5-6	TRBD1	CASSLKDRERGNQPQHF	TGTGCCAGCAGCCTAAAGGACAGGGAAAGGGGCAATCAGCCCCAGCATTTT
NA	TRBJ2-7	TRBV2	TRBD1	CASSETGVSYEQYF	TGTGCCAGCAGTGAGACAGGGGTCAGTTACGAGCAGTACTTC
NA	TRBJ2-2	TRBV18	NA	CASSPPSTGELFF	TGTGCCAGCTCACCACCGTCGACCGGGGAGCTGTTTTTT
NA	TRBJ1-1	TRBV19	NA	CASSADTNTEAFF	TGTGCCAGTAGTGCCGACACAAACACTGAAGCTTTCTTT
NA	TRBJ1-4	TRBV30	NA	CAWSPRFNEKLFF	TGTGCCTGGAGTCCCAGGTTTAATGAAAAACTGTTTTTT
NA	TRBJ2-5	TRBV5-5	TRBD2	CASSLELAEETQYF	TGTGCCAGCAGCCTCGAACTAGCGGAAGAGACCCAGTACTTC
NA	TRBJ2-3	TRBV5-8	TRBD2	CASSKGISGGTDTQYF	TGTGCCAGCAGCAAAGGTATTAGCGGGGGTACAGATACGCAGTATTTT
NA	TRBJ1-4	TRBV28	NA	CASLDRFYEKLFF	TGTGCCAGCCTGGACAGATTTTATGAAAAACTGTTTTTT
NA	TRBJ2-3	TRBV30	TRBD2	CAWKEREGGDTQYF	TGTGCCTGGAAGGAGCGGGAGGGAGGAGATACGCAGTATTTT
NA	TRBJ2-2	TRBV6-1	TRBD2	CASSALSGGNTGELFF	TGTGCCAGCAGTGCTCTTAGCGGGGGAAACACCGGGGAGCTGTTTTTT
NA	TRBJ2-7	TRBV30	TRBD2	CAWSDYKGGGLGYEQYF	TGTGCCTGGAGTGACTACAAGGGCGGGGGTTTGGGGTACGAGCAGTACTTC
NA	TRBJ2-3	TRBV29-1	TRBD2	CSVPGTSGDHSTDTQYF	TGCAGCGTGCCGGGGACTAGCGGGGACCATAGCACAGATACGCAGTATTTT
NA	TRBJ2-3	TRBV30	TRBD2	CARRLAGGTDTQYF	TGTGCCAGACGACTAGCGGGGGGGACAGATACGCAGTATTTT
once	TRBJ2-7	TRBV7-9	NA	CASTYRRDHEQYF	TGTGCCAGCACCTATAGGCGGGACCACGAGCAGTACTTC
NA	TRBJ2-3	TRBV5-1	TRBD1	CASSLKGPGQGEDTQYF	TGCGCCAGCAGCTTGAAAGGGCCGGGACAGGGAGAGGATACGCAGTATTTT
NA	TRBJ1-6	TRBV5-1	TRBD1	CASSLAAGGPLHF	TGCGCCAGCAGCTTGGCCGCAGGGGGACCCCTCCACTTT
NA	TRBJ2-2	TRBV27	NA	CATRGKYGELFF	TGTGCCACGAGAGGGAAATACGGGGAGCTGTTTTTT
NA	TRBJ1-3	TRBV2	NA	CASSWDNRDSGNTIYF	TGTGCCAGCAGCTGGGACAACCGGGACTCTGGAAACACCATATATTTT
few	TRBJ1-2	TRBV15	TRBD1	CATSRDPRDRVSANYGYTF	TGTGCCACCAGCAGGGACCCCCGGGACAGGGTTTCGGCTAACTATGGCTACACCTTC
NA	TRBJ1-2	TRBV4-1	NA	CASSQDLSYGYTF	TGCGCCAGCAGCCAAGATCTTAGCTATGGCTACACCTTC
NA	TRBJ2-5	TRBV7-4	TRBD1	CASSPAGGRETQYF	TGTGCCAGCAGCCCCGCAGGGGGCAGGGAGACCCAGTACTTC
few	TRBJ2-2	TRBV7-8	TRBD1	CASSPTRPGTGNTGELFF	TGTGCCAGCAGCCCCACAAGGCCCGGGACAGGAAACACCGGGGAGCTGTTTTTT
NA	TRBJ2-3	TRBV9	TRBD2	CASSVERGSPTDTQYF	TGTGCCAGCAGCGTAGAGCGCGGGAGTCCCACAGATACGCAGTATTTT
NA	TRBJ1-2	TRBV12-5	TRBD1	CASARDRFIYGYTF	TGTGCTAGTGCCCGGGACAGGTTCATTTATGGCTACACCTTC
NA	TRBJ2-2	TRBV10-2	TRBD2	CASTWHSGGAMGTGELFF	TGCGCCAGCACCTGGCATAGCGGGGGGGCCATGGGCACCGGGGAGCTGTTTTTT
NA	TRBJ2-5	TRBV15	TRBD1	CATSGDRGQGETQYF	TGTGCCACCAGTGGGGACAGGGGGCAGGGGGAGACCCAGTACTTC
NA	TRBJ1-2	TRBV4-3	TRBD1	CASSQDPDRGNGYTF	TGCGCCAGCAGCCAAGATCCGGACAGGGGCAATGGCTACACCTTC
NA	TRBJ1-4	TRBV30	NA	CAWKADGDEKLFF	TGTGCCTGGAAGGCGGACGGGGATGAAAAACTGTTTTTT
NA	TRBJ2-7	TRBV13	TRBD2	CASSFSPSGSVYEQYF	TGTGCCAGCAGCTTTTCCCCTAGCGGGAGTGTGTACGAGCAGTACTTC
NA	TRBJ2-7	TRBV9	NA	CASSVGTGFYEQYF	TGTGCCAGCAGCGTAGGAACAGGGTTCTACGAGCAGTACTTC
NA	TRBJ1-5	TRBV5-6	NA	CASSLYKGERNQPQHF	TGTGCCAGCAGCTTGTATAAGGGAGAGCGCAATCAGCCCCAGCATTTT
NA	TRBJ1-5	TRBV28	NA	CASSLRDQPQHF	TGTGCCAGCAGTTTAAGAGATCAGCCCCAGCATTTT
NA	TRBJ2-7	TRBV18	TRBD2	CASSSRERDEQYF	TGTGCCAGCTCATCGCGGGAGCGGGACGAGCAGTACTTC
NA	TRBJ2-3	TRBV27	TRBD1	CASRLGQATDTQYF	TGTGCCAGCAGATTGGGACAGGCCACAGATACGCAGTATTTT
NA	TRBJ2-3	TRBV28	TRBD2	CASSPPQREGTDTQYF	TGTGCCAGCAGTCCCCCCCAGCGGGAGGGAACAGATACGCAGTATTTT
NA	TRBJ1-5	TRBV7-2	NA	CASSKTVNQPQHF	TGTGCCAGCAGCAAGACAGTGAATCAGCCCCAGCATTTT
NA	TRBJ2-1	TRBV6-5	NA	CASSYLASTEQFF	TGTGCCAGCAGTTACCTGGCGTCGACAGAGCAGTTCTTC
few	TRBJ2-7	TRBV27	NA	CASKWGGADSYEQYF	TGTGCCAGCAAATGGGGCGGGGCAGATTCCTACGAGCAGTACTTC
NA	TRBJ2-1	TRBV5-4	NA	CASSLSRDEQFF	TGTGCCAGCAGCTTGTCGCGTGATGAGCAGTTCTTC
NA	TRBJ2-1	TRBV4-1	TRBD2	CASSIGEGYYNEQFF	TGCGCCAGCAGCATCGGGGAGGGGTACTACAATGAGCAGTTCTTC
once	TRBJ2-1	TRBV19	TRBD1	CASQGGDRGENEQFF	TGTGCCAGCCAAGGAGGAGACAGGGGAGAGAATGAGCAGTTCTTC
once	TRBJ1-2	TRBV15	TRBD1	CATSRGEDRGYGYTF	TGTGCCACCAGCAGAGGCGAAGACAGGGGGTATGGCTACACCTTC
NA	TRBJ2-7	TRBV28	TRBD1	CASSPRTRGQSYEQYF	TGTGCCAGCAGTCCAAGAACCCGGGGACAGTCCTACGAGCAGTACTTC
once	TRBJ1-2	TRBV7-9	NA	CASSNGTLYNYGYTF	TGTGCCAGCAGCAACGGGACATTATATAACTATGGCTACACCTTC
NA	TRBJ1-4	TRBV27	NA	CASSSTETPPGEKLFF	TGTGCCAGCAGTTCGACTGAGACTCCGCCGGGGGAAAAACTGTTTTTT
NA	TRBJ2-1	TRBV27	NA	CASSFPRGRYGDNDEQFF	TGTGCCAGCAGTTTTCCCCGCGGGAGATACGGGGACAATGATGAGCAGTTCTTC
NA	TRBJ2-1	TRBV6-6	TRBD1	CASSYTQGDEQFF	TGTGCCAGCAGTTATACACAGGGGGATGAGCAGTTCTTC
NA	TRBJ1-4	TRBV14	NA	CASSQTGGWFEKLFF	TGTGCCAGCAGCCAGACTGGGGGCTGGTTTGAAAAACTGTTTTTT